This T cell receptor beta chain originates from a study of PD-1 blockade in classical Hodgkin lymphoma (dated by TCRdb to the early 2020s). With respect to the entire study: Nivolumab dosing was 3 mg/kg intravenously every 2 weeks, continuing until either disease progression or unacceptable toxicity. A peripheral blood immune signature of response to PD-1 blockade in classical Hodgkin lymphoma was defined using TCR beta sequencing and CyTOF. The investigation overall reported the following: The study covered only a single clinical trial cohort, and the causes of the repertoire differences, possibly disease activity or prior therapy, were still not defined. A significant rise by C4D1 was seen in CD4+ but not CD8+ TCR diversity (p=0.0027 vs p=0.16), with the rise being most apparent in complete responders (p=0.02). Baseline TCR diversity was reported to be lower in newly diagnosed patients than in healthy donors, and even lower in relapsed/refractory patients. Diversity was lower in patients who began nivolumab less than 1 year after ASCT, so these patients were left out of later analyses to avoid confounding by immune reconstitution. Among trial patients, those achieving complete response had baseline diversity similar to that of newly diagnosed patients, while diversity was significantly lower in partial responders and progressors.

Interpreted using the paper, the time point label stands for: cycle 4 day 1 (C4D1), after around six weeks of nivolumab. Every trial patient had relapsed after autologous stem cell transplantation, and cohorts A, B and C differed in prior brentuximab vedotin exposure. The trial cohort included around 56 patients with relapsed/refractory classical Hodgkin lymphoma, and each patient had a best overall response of complete response, partial response or progressive disease. In the multi-cohort phase II CheckMate 205 trial, trial patients received single-agent nivolumab. Best overall response was determined by an independent review committee according to the 2007 International Working Group response criteria. Trial PBMCs were obtained immediately prior to nivolumab initiation (C1D1) and on therapy at cycle 2 day 1 and cycle 4 day 1. After peripheral blood was drawn into 8 mL Vacutainer Cell Preparation Tubes, PBMCs were isolated by centrifugation and then cryopreserved.

The Qiagen DNeasy kit was used to extract genomic DNA both from unsorted PBMCs and from the negatively selected CD4+ and CD8+ fractions. Using primers that anneal to V and J segments, immunoSEQ multiplex PCR amplified the TCR beta CDR3 regions. A synthetic immune receptor repertoire was used to minimize amplification bias, and any remaining bias was removed computationally after sequencing. In the paper's pipeline: Custom Python scripts were used to quantify repertoire diversity as the Shannon entropy index. Unsorted, CD4+ and CD8+ repertoires were examined separately, except in combined analyses, for which CD4+ and CD8+ sequences were merged in silico. A clone counted as expanded when the clone's frequency after treatment rose at least 2-fold relative to C1D1, and clones undetected at baseline were given a pseudocount of 0.5. Singleton clones were defined as clones with 0 or 1 copy at C1D1, and non-singleton clones were defined as clones with 2 or more copies. By matching protein sequences in sorted samples from the same patient, clones expanded in unsorted samples were annotated as CD4+, CD8+ or unknown. Wilcoxon tests were applied to paired samples to test diversity changes from C1D1 to C4D1. TCRdb holds this immuneACCESS table with in-frame rearrangements only. Some clones are missing; in checked studies, unresolved V genes explain under half, and the rest has no known cause. The V and J calls and clone size were taken over from that table, and D and trimming were inferred from the DNA. In all, the sample holds about 90,000 clones, and 90% of those were seen once. Of the sample, approximately 3% is held by the ten largest clones.

The cysteine opens and the phenylalanine closes a CDR3 of 13 amino acids. This entry keeps only the CDR3 DNA: 39 bases, framed from base 1. The trim is 0 bases for V and 5 bases for J, with a gap of 10 bases between the germline ends. The germline V gene provides CDR1 SQVTM and CDR2 ANQGSEA. Of note for this clone: Its antigen is currently not known. It has no much larger one-base neighbor in the sample; base qualities were not kept.

The V gene is TRBV29-1 and the J gene is TRBJ1-1; the D gene cannot be named for sure. The sequenced sample was peripheral blood mononuclear cells (PBMCs), obtained before the fourth cycle of nivolumab. The sequence was obtained from a human donor with classical Hodgkin lymphoma. The nucleotide sequence reads as follows: TGCAGCGTTGAAGATGTTGGGAGAACTGAAGCTTTCTTT. This codes for CSVEDVGRTEAFF.